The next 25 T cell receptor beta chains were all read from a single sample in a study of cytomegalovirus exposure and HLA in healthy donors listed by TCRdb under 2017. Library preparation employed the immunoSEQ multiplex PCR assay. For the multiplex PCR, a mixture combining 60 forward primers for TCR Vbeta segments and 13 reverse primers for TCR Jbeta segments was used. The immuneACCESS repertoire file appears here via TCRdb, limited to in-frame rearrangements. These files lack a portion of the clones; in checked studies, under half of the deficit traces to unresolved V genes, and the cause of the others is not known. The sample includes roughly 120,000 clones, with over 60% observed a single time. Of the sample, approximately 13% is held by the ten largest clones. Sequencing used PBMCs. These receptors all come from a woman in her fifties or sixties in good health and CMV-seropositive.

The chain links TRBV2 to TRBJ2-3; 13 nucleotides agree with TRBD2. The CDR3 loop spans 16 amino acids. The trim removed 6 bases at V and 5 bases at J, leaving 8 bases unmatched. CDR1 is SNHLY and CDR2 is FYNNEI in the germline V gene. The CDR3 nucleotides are TGTGCCAGCAGGCTACTAGCGGGGGGGCAAGGAGATACGCAGTATTTT. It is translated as CASRLLAGGQGDTQYF.

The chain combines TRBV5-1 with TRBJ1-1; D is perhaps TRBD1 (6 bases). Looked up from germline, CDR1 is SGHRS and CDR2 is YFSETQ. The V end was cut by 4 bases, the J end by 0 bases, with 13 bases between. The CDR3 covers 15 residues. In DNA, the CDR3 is TGCGCCAGCAGCCTCGGGACAAACTTGAACACTGAAGCTTTCTTT. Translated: CASSLGTNLNTEAFF.

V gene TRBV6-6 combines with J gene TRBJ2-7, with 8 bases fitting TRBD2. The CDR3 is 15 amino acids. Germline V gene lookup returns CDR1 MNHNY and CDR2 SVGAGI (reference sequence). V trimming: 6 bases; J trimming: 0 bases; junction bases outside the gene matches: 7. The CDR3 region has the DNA TGTGCCAGCAGAGCACTAGCGGACGCCTCCTACGAGCAGTACTTC. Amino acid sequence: CASRALADASYEQYF.

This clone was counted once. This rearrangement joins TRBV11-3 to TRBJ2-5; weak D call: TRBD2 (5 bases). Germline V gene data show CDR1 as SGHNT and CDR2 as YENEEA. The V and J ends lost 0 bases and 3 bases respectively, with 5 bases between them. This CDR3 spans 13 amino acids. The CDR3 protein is CASSLDGEETQYF. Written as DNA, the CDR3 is TGTGCCAGCAGCTTAGACGGGGAAGAGACCCAGTACTTC.

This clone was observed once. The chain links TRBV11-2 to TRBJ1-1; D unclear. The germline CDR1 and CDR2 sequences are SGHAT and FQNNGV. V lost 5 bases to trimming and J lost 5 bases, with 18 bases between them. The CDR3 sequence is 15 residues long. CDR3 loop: CASSAKGMRETEAFF. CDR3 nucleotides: TGTGCCAGCAGCGCAAAAGGGATGAGGGAAACTGAAGCTTTCTTT.

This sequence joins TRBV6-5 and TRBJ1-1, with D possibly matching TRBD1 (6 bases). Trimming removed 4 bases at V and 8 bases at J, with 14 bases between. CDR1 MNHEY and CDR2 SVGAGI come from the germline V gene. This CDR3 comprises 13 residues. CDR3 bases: TGTGCCAGCAGTTCCCACAGGGAGCGGGAAGCTTTCTTT. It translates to CASSSHREREAFF.

Written as DNA, the CDR3 is TGTGCCAGCAGGGGGGGGACAGGGAAATCAGAGACCCAGTACTTC. It yields the protein CASRGGTGKSETQYF. This sequence joins TRBV6-6 and TRBJ2-5, with 9 bases fitting TRBD1. The V gene's germline CDR1 is MNHNY and CDR2 SVGAGI (reference sequence). The CDR3 consists of 15 residues. The V segment lost 6 bases and the J segment 4 bases; nucleotides outside the gene matches: 9.

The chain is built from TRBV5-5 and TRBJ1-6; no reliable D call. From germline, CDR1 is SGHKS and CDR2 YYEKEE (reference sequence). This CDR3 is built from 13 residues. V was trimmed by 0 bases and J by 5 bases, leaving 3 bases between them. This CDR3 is CASSLADNSPLHF. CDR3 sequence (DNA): TGTGCCAGCAGCTTGGCCGATAATTCACCCCTCCACTTT.

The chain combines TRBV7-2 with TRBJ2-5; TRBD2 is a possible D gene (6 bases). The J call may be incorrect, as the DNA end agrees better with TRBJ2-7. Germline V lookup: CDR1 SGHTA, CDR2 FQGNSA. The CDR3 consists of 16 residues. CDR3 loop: CASSKAGGGSSYEQYF. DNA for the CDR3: TGTGCCAGCAGCAAGGCCGGTGGGGGGAGCTCCTACGAGCAGTACTTC.

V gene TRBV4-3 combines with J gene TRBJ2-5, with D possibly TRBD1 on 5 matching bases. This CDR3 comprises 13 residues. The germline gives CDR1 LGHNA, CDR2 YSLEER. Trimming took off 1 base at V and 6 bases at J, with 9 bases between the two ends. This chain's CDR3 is CASSQVWGQTQYF. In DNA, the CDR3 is TGCGCCAGCAGCCAAGTATGGGGCCAGACCCAGTACTTC.

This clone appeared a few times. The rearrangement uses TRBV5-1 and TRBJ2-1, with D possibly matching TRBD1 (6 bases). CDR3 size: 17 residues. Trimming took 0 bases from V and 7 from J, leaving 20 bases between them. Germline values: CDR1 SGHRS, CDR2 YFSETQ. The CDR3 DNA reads TGCGCCAGCAGCTTGGTCCCCGACAGGTTCGGCGGAAATGAGCAGTTCTTC. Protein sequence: CASSLVPDRFGGNEQFF. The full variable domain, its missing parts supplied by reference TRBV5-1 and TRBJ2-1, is KAGVTQTPRYLIKTRGQQVTLSCSPISGHRSVSWYQQTPGQGLQFLFEYFSETQRNKGNFPGRFSGRQFSNSRSEMNVSTLELGDSALYLCASSLVPDRFGGNEQFFGPGTRLTVL.

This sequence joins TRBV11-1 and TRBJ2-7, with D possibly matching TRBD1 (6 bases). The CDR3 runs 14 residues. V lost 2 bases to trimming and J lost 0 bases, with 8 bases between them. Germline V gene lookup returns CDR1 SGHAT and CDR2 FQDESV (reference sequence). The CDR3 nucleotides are TGTGCCAGCAGCTTATACAGGGCCTCCTACGAGCAGTACTTC. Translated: CASSLYRASYEQYF.

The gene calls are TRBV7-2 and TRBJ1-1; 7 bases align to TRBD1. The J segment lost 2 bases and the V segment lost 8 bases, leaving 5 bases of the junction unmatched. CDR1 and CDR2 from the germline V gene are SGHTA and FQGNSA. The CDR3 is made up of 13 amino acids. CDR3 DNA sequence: TGTGCCAGCGCACGGGACAGAAACACTGAAGCTTTCTTT. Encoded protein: CASARDRNTEAFF.

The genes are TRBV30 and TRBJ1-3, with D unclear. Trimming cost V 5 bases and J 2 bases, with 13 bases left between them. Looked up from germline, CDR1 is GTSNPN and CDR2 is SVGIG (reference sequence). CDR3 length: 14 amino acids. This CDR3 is CAWSRGRPGNTIYF. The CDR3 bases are TGTGCCTGGTCGCGTGGCAGGCCTGGAAACACCATATATTTT.

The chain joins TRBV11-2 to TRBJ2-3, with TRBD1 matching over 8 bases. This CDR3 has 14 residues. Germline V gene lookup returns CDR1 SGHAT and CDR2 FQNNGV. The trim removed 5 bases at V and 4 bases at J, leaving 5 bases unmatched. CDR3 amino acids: CASSQRQGPDTQYF. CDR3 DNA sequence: TGTGCCAGCAGCCAACGACAGGGGCCAGATACGCAGTATTTT.

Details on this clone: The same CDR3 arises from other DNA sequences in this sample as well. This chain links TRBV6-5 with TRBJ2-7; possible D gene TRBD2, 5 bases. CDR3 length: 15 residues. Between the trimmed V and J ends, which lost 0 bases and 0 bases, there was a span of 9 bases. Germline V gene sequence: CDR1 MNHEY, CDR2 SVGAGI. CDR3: CASSYSRSGSYEQYF. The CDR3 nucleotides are TGTGCCAGCAGTTACTCGAGGAGCGGCTCCTACGAGCAGTACTTC.

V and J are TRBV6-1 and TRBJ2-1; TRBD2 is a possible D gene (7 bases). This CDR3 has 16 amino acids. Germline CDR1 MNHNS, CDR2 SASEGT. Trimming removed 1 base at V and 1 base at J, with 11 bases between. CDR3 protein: CASSEEGGGSYNEQFF. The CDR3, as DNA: TGTGCCAGCAGTGAAGAAGGGGGGGGTTCCTACAATGAGCAGTTCTTC.

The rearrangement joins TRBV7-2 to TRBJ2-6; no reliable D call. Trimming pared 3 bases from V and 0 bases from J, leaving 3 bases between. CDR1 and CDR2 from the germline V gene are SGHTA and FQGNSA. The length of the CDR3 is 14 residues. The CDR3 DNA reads TGTGCCAGCAGCTTCAACTCTGGGGCCAACGTCCTGACTTTC. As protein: CASSFNSGANVLTF.

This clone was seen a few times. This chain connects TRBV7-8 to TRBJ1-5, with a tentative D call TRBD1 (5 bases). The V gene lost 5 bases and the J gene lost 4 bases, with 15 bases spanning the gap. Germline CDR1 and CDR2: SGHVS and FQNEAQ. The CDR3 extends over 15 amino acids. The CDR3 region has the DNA TGTGCCAGCAGCCCTATTACAGGTTGGAATCAGCCCCAGCATTTT. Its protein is CASSPITGWNQPQHF.

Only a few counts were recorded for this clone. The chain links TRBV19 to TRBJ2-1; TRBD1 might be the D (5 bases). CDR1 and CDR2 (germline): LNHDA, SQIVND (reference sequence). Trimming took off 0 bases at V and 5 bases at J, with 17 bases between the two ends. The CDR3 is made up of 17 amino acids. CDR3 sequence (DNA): TGTGCCAGTAGTATAGAGGCCCCGATGTTAGGGGACAATGAGCAGTTCTTC. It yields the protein CASSIEAPMLGDNEQFF.

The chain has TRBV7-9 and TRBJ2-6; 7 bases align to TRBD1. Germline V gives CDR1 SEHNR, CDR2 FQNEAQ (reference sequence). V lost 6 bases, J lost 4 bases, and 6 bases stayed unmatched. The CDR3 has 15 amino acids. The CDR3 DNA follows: TGTGCCAGCAGAATTACAGGGGACGGGGCCAACGTCCTGACTTTC. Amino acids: CASRITGDGANVLTF. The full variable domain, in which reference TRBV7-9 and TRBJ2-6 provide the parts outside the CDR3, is DTGVSQNPRHKITKRGQNVTFRCDPISEHNRLYWYRQTLGQGPEFLTYFQNEAQLEKSRLLSDRFSAERPKGSFSTLEIQRTEQGDSAMYLCASRITGDGANVLTFGAGSRLTVL.

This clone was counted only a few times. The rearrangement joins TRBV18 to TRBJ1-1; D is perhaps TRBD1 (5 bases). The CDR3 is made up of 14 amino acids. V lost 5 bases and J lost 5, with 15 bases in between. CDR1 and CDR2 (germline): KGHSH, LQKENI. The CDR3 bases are TGTGCCAGCTCAAGGGGAATACGCGAGACTGAAGCTTTCTTT. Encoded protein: CASSRGIRETEAFF. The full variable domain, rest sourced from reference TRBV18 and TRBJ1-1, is NAGVMQNPRHLVRRRGQEARLRCSPMKGHSHVYWYRQLPEEGLKFMVYLQKENIIDESGMPKERFSAEFPKEGPSILRIQQVVRGDSAAYFCASSRGIRETEAFFGQGTRLTVV.

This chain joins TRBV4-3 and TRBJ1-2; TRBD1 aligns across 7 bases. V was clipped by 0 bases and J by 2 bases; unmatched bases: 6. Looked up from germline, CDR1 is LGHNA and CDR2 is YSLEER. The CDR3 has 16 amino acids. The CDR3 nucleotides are TGCGCCAGCAGCCAAGAAAGAGCCAGGGGGAACTATGGCTACACCTTC. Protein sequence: CASSQERARGNYGYTF.

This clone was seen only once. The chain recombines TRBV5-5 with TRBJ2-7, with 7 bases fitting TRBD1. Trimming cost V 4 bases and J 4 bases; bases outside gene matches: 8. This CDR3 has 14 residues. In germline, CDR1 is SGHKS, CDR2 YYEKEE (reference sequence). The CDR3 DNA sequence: TGTGCCAGCAGCCTAAACAGGGGACAGTACGAGCAGTACTTC. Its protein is CASSLNRGQYEQYF.

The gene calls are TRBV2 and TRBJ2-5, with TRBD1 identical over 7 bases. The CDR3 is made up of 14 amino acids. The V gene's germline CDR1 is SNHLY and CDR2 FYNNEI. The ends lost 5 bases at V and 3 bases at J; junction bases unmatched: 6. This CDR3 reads CASSQGTVKETQYF. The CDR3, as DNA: TGTGCCAGCAGTCAAGGGACAGTTAAAGAGACCCAGTACTTC. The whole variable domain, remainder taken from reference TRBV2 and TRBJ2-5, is EPEVTQTPSHQVTQMGQEVILRCVPISNHLYFYWYRQILGQKVEFLVSFYNNEISEKSEIFDDQFSVERPDGSNFTLKIRSTKLEDSAMYFCASSQGTVKETQYFGPGTRLLVL.